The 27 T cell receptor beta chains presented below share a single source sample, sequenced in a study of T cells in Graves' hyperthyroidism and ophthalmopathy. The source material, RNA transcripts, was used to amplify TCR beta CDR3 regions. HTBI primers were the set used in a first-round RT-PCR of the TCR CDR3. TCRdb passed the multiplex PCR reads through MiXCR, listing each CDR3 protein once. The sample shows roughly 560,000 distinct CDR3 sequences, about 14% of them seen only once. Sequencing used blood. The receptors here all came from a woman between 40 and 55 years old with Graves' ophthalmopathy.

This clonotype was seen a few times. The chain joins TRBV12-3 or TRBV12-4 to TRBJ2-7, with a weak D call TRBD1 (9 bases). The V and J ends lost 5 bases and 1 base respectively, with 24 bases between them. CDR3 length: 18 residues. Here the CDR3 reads CASSPQGASSGTSYEQYF. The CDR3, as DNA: TGTGCCAGCAGTCCACAGGGGGCGAGTAGCGGGACATCCTACGAGCAGTACTTC.

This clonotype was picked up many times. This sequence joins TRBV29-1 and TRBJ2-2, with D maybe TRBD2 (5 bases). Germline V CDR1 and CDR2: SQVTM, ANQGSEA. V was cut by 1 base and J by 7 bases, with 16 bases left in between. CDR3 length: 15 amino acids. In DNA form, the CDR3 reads TGCAGCGTTGAAGTTCGAGGGCAAAGTAGCGGGGAGCTGTTTTTT. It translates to CSVEVRGQSSGELFF.

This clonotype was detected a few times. In nucleotides, the CDR3 is TGTGCCATCTTCCAGGGACACGGGGACACAGATACGCAGTATTTT. This sequence encodes CAIFQGHGDTDTQYF. The chain carries TRBV6-2 or TRBV6-3 and TRBJ2-3, with TRBD1 as a possible D gene (6 bases). The CDR3 sequence is 15 residues long. CDR1 is MNHEY, CDR2 SVGEGT, per germline. Deletions cut 10 bases from V and 2 bases from J, with 19 bases between.

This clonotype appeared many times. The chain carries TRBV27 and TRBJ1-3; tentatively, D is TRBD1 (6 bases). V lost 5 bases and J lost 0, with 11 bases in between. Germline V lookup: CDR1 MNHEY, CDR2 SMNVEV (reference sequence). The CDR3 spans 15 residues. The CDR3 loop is CASSLQGDSGNTIYF. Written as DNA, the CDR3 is TGTGCCAGCAGTCTACAGGGTGACTCTGGAAACACCATATATTTT.

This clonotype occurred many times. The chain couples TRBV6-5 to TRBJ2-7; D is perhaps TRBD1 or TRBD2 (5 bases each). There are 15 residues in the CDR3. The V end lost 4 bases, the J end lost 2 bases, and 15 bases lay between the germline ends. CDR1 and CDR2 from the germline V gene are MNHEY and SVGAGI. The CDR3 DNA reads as TGTGCCAGCAGTTCGGGACCTTATGCCCCCTACGAGCAGTACTTC. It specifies CASSSGPYAPYEQYF.

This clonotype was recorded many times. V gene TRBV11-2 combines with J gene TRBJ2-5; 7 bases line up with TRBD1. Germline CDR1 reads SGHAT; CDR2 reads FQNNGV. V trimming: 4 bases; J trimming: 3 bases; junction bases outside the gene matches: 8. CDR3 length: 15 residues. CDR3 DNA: TGTGCCAGCAGCTCGGGACAGCCTGAAAAAGAGACCCAGTACTTC. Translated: CASSSGQPEKETQYF.

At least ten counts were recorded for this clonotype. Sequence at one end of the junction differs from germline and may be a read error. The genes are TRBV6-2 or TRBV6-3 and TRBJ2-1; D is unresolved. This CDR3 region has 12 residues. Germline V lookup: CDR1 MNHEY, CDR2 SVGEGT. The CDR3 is CASSYGHPKAQF. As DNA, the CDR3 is TGTGCCAGCAGTTATGGGCACCCCAAGGCCCAGTTC.

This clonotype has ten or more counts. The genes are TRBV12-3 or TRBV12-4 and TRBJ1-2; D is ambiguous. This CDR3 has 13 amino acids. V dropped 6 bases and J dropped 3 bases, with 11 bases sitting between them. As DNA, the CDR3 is TGTGCCAGCAGCCCCGGAGTAGACTATGGCTACACCTTC. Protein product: CASSPGVDYGYTF.

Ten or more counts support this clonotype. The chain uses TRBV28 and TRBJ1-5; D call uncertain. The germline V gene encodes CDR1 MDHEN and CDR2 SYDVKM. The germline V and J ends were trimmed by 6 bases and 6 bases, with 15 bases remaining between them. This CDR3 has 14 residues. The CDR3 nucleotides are TGTGCCAGCAGCCCGGACGCTTTCGTTCAGCCCCAGCATTTT. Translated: CASSPDAFVQPQHF.

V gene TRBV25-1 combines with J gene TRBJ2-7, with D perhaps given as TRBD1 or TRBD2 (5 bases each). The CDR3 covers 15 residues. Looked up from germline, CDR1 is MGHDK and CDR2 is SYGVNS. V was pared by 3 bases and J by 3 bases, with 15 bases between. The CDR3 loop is CASSEFLGVGYEQYF. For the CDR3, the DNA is TGTGCCAGCAGTGAGTTCTTGGGGGTAGGCTACGAGCAGTACTTC.

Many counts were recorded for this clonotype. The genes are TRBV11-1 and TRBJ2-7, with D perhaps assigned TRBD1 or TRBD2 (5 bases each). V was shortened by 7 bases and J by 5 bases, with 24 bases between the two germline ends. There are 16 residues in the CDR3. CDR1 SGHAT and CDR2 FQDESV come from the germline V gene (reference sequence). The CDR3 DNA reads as TGTGCCAGCACCAAAATCGCAAGACATGGGGGACACGAGCAGTACTTC. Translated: CASTKIARHGGHEQYF.

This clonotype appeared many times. The CDR3 loop is CASSRSPRSETQYF. CDR3 nucleotides: TGTGCCAGCAGTCGTAGCCCCCGATCGGAGACCCAGTACTTC. The V call is TRBV12-3 or TRBV12-4, the J call TRBJ2-5; D remains unclear. Trimming took 5 bases from V and 5 from J, leaving 15 bases between them. This CDR3 has 14 amino acids.

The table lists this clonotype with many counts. CDR3 in amino acids: CASSYGGYNQPQHF. For the CDR3, the DNA is TGTGCCAGCAGTTACGGGGGCTACAATCAGCCCCAGCATTTT. The V gene is TRBV6-2 or TRBV6-3, the J gene TRBJ1-5; D is possibly TRBD1 (6 bases). The CDR3 runs 14 residues. With 2 bases removed from V and 3 bases from J, the gap between germline ends came to 8 bases. Germline CDR1 reads MNHEY; CDR2 reads SVGEGT.

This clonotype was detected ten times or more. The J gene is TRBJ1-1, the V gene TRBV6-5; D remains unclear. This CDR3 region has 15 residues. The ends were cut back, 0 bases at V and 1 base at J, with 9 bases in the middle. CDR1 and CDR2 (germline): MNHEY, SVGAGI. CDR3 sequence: CASSYSIVPNTEAFF. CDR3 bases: TGTGCCAGCAGTTACTCGATTGTACCGAACACTGAAGCTTTCTTT.

CDR3 region: CASSLGALWGYTF. CDR3 bases: TGTGCCAGCAGTTTAGGGGCTCTCTGGGGCTACACCTTC. The chain couples TRBV28 to TRBJ1-2; D might be TRBD1 (5 bases). The V and J ends lost 2 bases and 8 bases respectively, with 12 bases between them. This CDR3 comprises 13 residues. CDR1 and CDR2 from the germline V gene are MDHEN and SYDVKM.

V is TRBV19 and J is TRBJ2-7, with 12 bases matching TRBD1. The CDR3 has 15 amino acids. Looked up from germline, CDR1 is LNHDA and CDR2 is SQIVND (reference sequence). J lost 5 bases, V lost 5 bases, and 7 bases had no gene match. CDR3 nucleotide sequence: TGTGCCAGTAGTTCAAGCGGGACAGGGGGCGACGAGCAGTACTTC. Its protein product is CASSSSGTGGDEQYF.

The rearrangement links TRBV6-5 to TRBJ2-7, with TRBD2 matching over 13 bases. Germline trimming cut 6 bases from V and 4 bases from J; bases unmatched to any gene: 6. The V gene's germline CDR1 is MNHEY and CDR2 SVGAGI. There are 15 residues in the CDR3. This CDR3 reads CASRYGLAGVYEQYF. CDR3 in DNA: TGTGCCAGCAGATATGGACTAGCGGGAGTGTACGAGCAGTACTTC.

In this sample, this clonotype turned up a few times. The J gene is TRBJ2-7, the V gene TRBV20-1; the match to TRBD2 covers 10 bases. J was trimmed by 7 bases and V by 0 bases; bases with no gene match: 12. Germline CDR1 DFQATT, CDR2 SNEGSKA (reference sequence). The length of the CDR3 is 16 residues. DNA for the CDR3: TGCAGTGCTAGAGACGTAGCGGGAGGCCGACTTAGAGAGCAGTACTTC. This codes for CSARDVAGGRLREQYF.

The CDR3 loop is CSVAGTGGSNTEAFF. The CDR3 nucleotides are TGCAGCGTTGCCGGGACAGGGGGCTCGAACACTGAAGCTTTCTTT. The V call is TRBV29-1, the J call TRBJ1-1; 12 bases are a match to TRBD1. The CDR3 has 15 amino acids. With 4 bases clipped from V and 1 base from J, the junction kept 4 bases outside the gene matches. The germline V gene encodes CDR1 SQVTM and CDR2 ANQGSEA.

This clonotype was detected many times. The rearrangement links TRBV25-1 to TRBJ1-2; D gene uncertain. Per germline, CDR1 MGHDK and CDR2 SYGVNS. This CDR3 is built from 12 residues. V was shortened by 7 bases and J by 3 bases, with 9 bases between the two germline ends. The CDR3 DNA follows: TGTGCCAGCACTGACCACTACTATGGCTACACCTTC. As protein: CASTDHYYGYTF.

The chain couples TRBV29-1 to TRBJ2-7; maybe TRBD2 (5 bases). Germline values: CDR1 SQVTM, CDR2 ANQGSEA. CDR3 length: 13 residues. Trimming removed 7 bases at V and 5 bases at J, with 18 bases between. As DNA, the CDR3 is TGCAGCGCAGCGGTCCCTAGGGCCCACGAGCAGTACTTC. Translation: CSAAVPRAHEQYF.

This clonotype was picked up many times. The CDR3 DNA follows: TGTGCCAGCAGCCAATTGACAGGCCCCGAGCAGTACTTC. Translating gives CASSQLTGPEQYF. The chain carries TRBV3-1 and TRBJ2-7; weak D call: TRBD1 (6 bases). Deletions cut 2 bases from V and 6 bases from J, with 11 bases between. Germline lookup yields CDR1 LGHDT and CDR2 YNNKEL (reference sequence). The length of the CDR3 is 13 residues.

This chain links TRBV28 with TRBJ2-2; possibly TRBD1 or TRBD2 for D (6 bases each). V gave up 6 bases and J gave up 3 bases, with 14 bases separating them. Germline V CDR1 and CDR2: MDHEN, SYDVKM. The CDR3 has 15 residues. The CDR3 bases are TGTGCCAGCAGGAGGGGGGACATTGACACCGGGGAGCTGTTTTTT. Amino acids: CASRRGDIDTGELFF.

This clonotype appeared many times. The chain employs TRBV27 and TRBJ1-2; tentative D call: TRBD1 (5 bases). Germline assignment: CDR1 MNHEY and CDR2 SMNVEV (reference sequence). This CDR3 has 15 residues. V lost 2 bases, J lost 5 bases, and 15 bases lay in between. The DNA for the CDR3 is TGTGCCAGCAGTTTACGGGCAGGGCTACGGTATGGCTACACCTTC. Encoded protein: CASSLRAGLRYGYTF.

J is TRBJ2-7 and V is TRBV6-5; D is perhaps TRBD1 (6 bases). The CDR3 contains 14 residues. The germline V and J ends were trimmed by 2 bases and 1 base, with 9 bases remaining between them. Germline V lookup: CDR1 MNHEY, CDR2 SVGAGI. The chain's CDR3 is CASSYAQGSYEQYF. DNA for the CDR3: TGTGCCAGCAGTTACGCGCAGGGGTCCTACGAGCAGTACTTC.

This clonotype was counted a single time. The DNA of the CDR3 is TGTGCCAGCAGTTACTCGGGCGGGAGTACAAACATTCAGTACTTC. Amino acid sequence: CASSYSGGSTNIQYF. The V gene is TRBV6-2 or TRBV6-3, the J gene TRBJ2-4, with 7 nucleotides matching TRBD2. With V trimmed by 0 bases and J by 6 bases, 5 bases remained unmatched. The V gene's germline CDR1 is MNHEY and CDR2 SVGEGT. The CDR3 runs 15 residues.

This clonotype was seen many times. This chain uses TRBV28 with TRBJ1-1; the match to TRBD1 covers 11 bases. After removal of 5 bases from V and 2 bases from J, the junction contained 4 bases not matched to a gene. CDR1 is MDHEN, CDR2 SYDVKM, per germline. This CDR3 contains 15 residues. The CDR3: CASSPGTGGNTEAFF. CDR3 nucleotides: TGTGCCAGCAGTCCCGGGACAGGGGGAAACACTGAAGCTTTCTTT. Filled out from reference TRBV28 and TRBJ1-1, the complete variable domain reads DVKVTQSSRYLVKRTGEKVFLECVQDMDHENMFWYRQDPGLGLRLIYFSYDVKMKEKGDIPEGYSVSREKKERFSLILESASTNQTSMYLCASSPGTGGNTEAFFGQGTRLTVV.